This T cell receptor beta chain was documented in a study of CD8+ T cells in alopecia areata (dated by TCRdb to the late 2010s). Regarding the study in general: Treated patients were enrolled in an open-label pilot trial of oral tofacitinib, 5 to 10 mg twice daily, for moderate-to-severe alopecia areata. Patients stayed on tofacitinib for 6 to 18 months and then had 6 months of follow-up off drug so that delayed response and recurrence could be assessed. For the treated patients, the SALT score, which quantifies what percentage of scalp surface area is affected, served as the measure of disease severity. The study used high-throughput TCRbeta sequencing to examine T cell clonal expansion in alopecia areata, in both the C3H/HeJ mouse model and human patients. Scalp tissue and sorted CD4+ and CD8+ peripheral blood T cells from patchy and totalis/universalis alopecia areata patients and from healthy controls were covered by human TCRbeta sequencing. Tofacitinib-treated patients had biopsies at baseline and at 4 and 24 weeks of treatment, with a later scalp biopsy in several patients. Clonality in the scalp was compared among normal scalp (n=4), patchy alopecia areata scalp (n=8), and alopecia totalis/universalis scalp (n=8). RNA was obtained with the PAXgene miRNA kit for fixed scalp, the miRNeasy kit for PBMCs, and the RNeasy kit for mouse skin. TCRbeta CDR3 regions were amplified by immunoSEQ multiplex PCR using 35 Vbeta forward and 13 Jbeta reverse primers. Results the study describes overall, beyond this receptor: Because the treated cohort was small and had just a single nonresponder, larger studies are needed to establish links between baseline CD8+ expansion and response. Compared with normal scalp, lesional scalp had higher clonality and more expanded CD8+ clones, particularly in alopecia totalis/universalis, a pattern that suggests antigenic drive. Unlike mouse skin, which is dominated by gammadelta T cells, normal human skin has resident alphabeta T cells that are also sequenced, and this complicates analysis of the scalp TCR repertoire. TCR sequences shared between patients were less clear than in mice, possibly partly because of HLA diversity in the patient population. During tofacitinib treatment, many expanded lesional clones stuck around in both scalp and blood, and this persistence may partly explain why relapse happens after treatment is stopped. Tofacitinib significantly decreased scalp clonality and the number of expanded CD8+ clones among the top 100 scalp clones.

The junction shows trimming of 3 bases on V and 1 base on J, plus 6 bases between the germline ends. From cysteine to phenylalanine, the CDR3 is 12 amino acids long. Of the read, only the CDR3 DNA is kept; its 36 bases are in frame from base 1. From a lookup of the germline V gene, CDR1 and CDR2 are SQVTM and ANQGSEA. Concerning this clone itself: The clone's antigen remains unknown. No per-base quality is available; no much larger clone lies one base away. The same CDR3 arises from other DNA sequences in this sample as well.

The sample's time point, from its label and the paper: roughly 27 days on oral tofacitinib. The intended sense of this specimen's treatment or condition label: oral pan-JAK inhibitor, 5-10 mg twice daily. Lesional scalp punch biopsies and peripheral blood were obtained from alopecia areata patients. PBMCs were separated by density centrifugation and stained for CD3, CD4 and CD8, after which CD4+ and CD8+ T cells were sorted on a FACSAria. Library prep was done by the immunoSEQ multiplex PCR assay. For TCR sequencing, RNA was extracted from every sample and reverse transcribed into cDNA to serve as template. SuperScript III was used to make first-strand cDNA, primed with a 2:1 mix of oligo-dT and random hexamers. A synthetic immune receptor repertoire was used to assess amplification bias, and residual bias was removed computationally. Concerning the study's data processing: Raw reads were preprocessed to remove errors, and CDR3 was defined according to IMGT conventions as the region from the conserved cysteine to phenylalanine. Clonality was calculated as 1 minus Shannon entropy normalized by log2 of the number of productive unique TCRs. Whether scalp clones were CD4 or CD8 was inferred by matching scalp TCRbeta sequences against CD4 and CD8 repertoires sorted from blood. The table was pulled from immuneACCESS by TCRdb, which kept in-frame rearrangements only. Such tables lose some clones; where checked, under half of the loss comes from unresolved V genes, and the rest has no known cause. V and J calls and clone size are given by that table; D and trimming were obtained from the DNA. This sample lists 200,000 to 250,000 clones; 64% were detected once. The ten largest make up roughly 4.2% of the sample.

The TCR originated in a human donor with alopecia areata. Specimen: CD4+ T cells sorted from blood, collected at week 4, from a patient treated with tofacitinib. The sequence is built from TRBV29-1 and TRBJ1-1, with the D gene not confidently named. The DNA sequence follows: TGCAGCGTTGAGAGGGAGAACACTGAAGCTTTCTTT. It specifies CSVERENTEAFF.